This TCR beta chain was retrieved from a study of neurological immune-mediated disorders. Looked up from germline, CDR1 is DFQATT and CDR2 is SNEGSKA (reference sequence). The length of the CDR3 is 12 residues. The junction had 1 base not matched to a gene; V was cut back by 4 bases and J by 3 bases. As for the cDNA, it was generated by 5'RACE with 10-nucleotide random UMIs. In every sequencing run, more than 200 million TCR-beta sequences were generated from 15-18 subjects. TCRdb re-called the 5' RACE reads with MiXCR, one entry per CDR3 protein. Among 80,000 to 100,000 distinct CDR3 sequences listed, 5% to 6% were seen once. At least ten counts were recorded for this clonotype. Time point specified: longitudinal time-point 2.

This receptor was taken from a woman aged 55-75 years with multiple sclerosis. Sequenced material: PBMCs. The chain is built from TRBV20-1 and TRBJ2-7; TRBD1 matches at 9 bases. CDR3 sequence: CSAKTGGYEQYF. CDR3 in DNA: TGCAGTGCTAAGACAGGGGGCTACGAGCAGTACTTC.